The T cell receptor (beta chain) described here comes from a study of T cell responses to AZD1222 COVID-19 vaccine. Overall study findings and caveats: Sampling that yielded the repertoires occurred only after the peak T cell response.

Worth noting for this clone: Its specificity is unknown.

Germline V lookup: CDR1 SEHNR, CDR2 FQNEAQ (reference sequence). The CDR3 is 19 residues long. Germline trimming cut 5 bases from V and 3 bases from J; bases unmatched to any gene: 19. Sequencing used immunoSEQ multiplex PCR; TCRdb keeps in-frame clones, though not all of them. The sample shows about 100,000 clones, approximately 91% of them seen only once. Sequencing was performed on peripheral blood, taken on day 0 of AZD1222 vaccination. The receptor's source is an adult in good health. The chain recombines TRBV7-9 with TRBJ2-3; TRBD2 matches at 8 bases. The CDR3 here is CASSPGGVSAGITTDTQYF. CDR3 DNA sequence: TGTGCCAGCAGCCCCGGGGGGGTTTCAGCGGGTATCACGACAGATACGCAGTATTTT.